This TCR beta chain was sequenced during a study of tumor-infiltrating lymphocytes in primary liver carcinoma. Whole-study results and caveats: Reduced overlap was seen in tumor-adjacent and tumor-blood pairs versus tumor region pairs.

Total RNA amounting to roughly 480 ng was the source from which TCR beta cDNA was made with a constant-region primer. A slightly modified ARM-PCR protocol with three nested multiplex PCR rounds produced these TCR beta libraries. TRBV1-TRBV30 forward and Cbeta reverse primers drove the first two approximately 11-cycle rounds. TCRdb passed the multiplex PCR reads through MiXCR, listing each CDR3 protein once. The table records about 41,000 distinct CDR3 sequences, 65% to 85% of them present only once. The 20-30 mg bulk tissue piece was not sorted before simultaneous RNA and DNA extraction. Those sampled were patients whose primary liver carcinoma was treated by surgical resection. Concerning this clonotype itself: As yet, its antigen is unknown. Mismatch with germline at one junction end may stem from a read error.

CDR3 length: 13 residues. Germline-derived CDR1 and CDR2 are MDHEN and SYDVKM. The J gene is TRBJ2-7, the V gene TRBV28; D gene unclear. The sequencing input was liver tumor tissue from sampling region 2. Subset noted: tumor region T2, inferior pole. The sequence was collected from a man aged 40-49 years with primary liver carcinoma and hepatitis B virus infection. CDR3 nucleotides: TGTGCCAGGAGTTCGTCATCAAACTACGAACAGTACTTC. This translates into CARSSSSNYEQYF.